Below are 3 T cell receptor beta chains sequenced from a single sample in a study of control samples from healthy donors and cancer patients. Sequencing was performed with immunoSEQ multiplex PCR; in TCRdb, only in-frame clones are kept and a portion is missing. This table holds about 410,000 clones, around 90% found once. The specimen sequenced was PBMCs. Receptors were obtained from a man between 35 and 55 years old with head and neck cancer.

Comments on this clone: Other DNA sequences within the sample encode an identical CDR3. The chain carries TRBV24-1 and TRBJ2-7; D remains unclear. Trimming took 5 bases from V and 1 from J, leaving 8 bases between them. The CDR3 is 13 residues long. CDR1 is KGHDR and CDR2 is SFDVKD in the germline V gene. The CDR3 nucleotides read TGTGCCACCAGTGGGGCCGGATCCTACGAGCAGTACTTC. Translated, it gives CATSGAGSYEQYF.

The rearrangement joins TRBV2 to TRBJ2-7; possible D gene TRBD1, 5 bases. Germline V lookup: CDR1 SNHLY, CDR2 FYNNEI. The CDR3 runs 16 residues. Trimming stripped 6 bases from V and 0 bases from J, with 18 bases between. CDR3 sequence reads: CASREVGARASYEQYF. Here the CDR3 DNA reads TGTGCCAGCAGAGAGGTAGGGGCAAGGGCCTCCTACGAGCAGTACTTC.

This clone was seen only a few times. CDR3 region: CASSEAGAGRGAGNTIYF. Written as DNA, the CDR3 is TGTGCCAGCAGTGAAGCTGGGGCAGGGAGGGGGGCTGGAAACACCATATATTTT. The chain links TRBV2 to TRBJ1-3; possibly TRBD1 for D (6 bases). This CDR3 contains 18 residues. Looked up from germline, CDR1 is SNHLY and CDR2 is FYNNEI. V lost 0 bases and J lost 2, with 17 bases in between.